This TCR beta chain originates from a study of cytomegalovirus exposure and HLA in healthy donors. Study outcomes and limitations: The classifier, whose performance was assessed in both the original and validation cohorts, reportedly diagnosed cytomegalovirus status with high specificity and sensitivity.

With 60 Vbeta and 13 Jbeta primers, the PCR was carried out. The method was immunoSEQ multiplex PCR; TCRdb's version includes in-frame clones alone and lacks a portion of them. The sample records roughly 150,000 clones, around three quarters being singletons. This CDR3 is built from 14 residues. The J segment lost 2 bases and the V segment lost 5 bases, leaving 4 bases of the junction unmatched. Germline-derived CDR1 and CDR2 are MGHRA and YSYEKL. Turning to this clone: Its specificity is not known.

The rearrangement links TRBV4-1 to TRBJ2-3, with TRBD2 matching over 7 bases. The source is a middle-aged man in good health and CMV-seropositive. The source material was PBMCs. The CDR3 loop reads CASSTGTTTDTQYF. The CDR3 bases are TGCGCCAGCAGCACCGGGACTACCACAGATACGCAGTATTTT.